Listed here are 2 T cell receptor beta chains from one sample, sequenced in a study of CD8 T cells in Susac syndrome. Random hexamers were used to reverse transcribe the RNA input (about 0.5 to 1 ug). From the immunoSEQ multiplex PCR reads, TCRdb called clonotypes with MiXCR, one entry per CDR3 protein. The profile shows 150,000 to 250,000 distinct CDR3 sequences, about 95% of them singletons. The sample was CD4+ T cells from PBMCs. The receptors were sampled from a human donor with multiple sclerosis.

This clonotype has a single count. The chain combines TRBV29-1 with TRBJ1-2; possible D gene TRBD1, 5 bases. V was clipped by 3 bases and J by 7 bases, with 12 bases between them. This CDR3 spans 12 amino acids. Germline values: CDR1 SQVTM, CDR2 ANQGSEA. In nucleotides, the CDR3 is TGCAGCGTTGACCCCAGGGTCTTTGGCTACACCTTC. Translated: CSVDPRVFGYTF.

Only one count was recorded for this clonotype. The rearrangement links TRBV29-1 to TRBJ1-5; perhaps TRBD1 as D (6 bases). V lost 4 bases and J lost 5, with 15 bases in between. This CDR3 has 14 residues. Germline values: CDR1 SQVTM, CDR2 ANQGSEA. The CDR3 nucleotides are TGCAGCGTTGGTGAGGGGGATCTAGATCAGCCCCAGCATTTT. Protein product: CSVGEGDLDQPQHF.